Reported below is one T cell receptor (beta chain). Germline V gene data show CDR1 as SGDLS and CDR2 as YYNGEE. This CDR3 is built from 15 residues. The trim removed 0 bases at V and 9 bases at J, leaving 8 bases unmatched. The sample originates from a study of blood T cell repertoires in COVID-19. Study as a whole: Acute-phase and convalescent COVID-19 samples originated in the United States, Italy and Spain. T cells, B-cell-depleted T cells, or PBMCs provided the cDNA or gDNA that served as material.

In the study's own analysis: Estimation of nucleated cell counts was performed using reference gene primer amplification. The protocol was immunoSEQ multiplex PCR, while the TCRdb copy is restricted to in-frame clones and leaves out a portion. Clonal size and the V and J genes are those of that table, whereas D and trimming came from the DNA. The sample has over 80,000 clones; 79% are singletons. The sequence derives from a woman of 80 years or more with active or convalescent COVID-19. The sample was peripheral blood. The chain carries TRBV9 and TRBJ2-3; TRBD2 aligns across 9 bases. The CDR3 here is CASSVVVAGDVTQYF. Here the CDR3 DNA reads TGTGCCAGCAGCGTAGTGGTAGCGGGAGATGTAACGCAGTATTTT.